A single sample is the source of the 10 T cell receptor beta chains below, sequenced in a study of cytomegalovirus exposure and HLA in healthy donors. With 60 Vbeta and 13 Jbeta primers, the PCR was carried out. Measured with immunoSEQ multiplex PCR; TCRdb has only the in-frame clones, and not every one. The table has tens of thousands of clones, about 65% seen once. Sequencing used PBMCs. These TCRs come from a man aged 50 to 59 in good health and CMV-seropositive.

The CDR3: CASSFLVLGAFF. CDR3 bases: TGTGCCAGCAGCTTCCTAGTCCTTGGAGCTTTCTTT. The rearrangement uses TRBV5-8 and TRBJ1-1; D is uncertain. V dropped 2 bases and J dropped 10 bases, with 12 bases sitting between them. Germline loops: CDR1 SGHTS, CDR2 YDEGEE. The CDR3 contains 12 residues.

This clone has just one count. The chain joins TRBV7-6 to TRBJ1-4, with 8 positions matching TRBD1. Losses at the gene ends were 3 bases for V and 6 bases for J; bases not matched to a gene: 6. Germline loops: CDR1 SGHVS, CDR2 FNYEAQ. The CDR3 is 15 amino acids. CDR3 bases: TGTGCCAGCAGCTTGCACAGGGGGGGAGATGAAAAACTGTTTTTT. This sequence encodes CASSLHRGGDEKLFF. The complete variable domain, with remaining parts taken from reference TRBV7-6 and TRBJ1-4, reads GAGVSQSPRYKVTKRGQDVALRCDPISGHVSLYWYRQALGQGPEFLTYFNYEAQQDKSGLPNDRFSAERPEGSISTLTIQRTEQRDSAMYRCASSLHRGGDEKLFFGSGTQLSVL.

A few counts support this clone. The gene calls are TRBV5-1 and TRBJ2-7; D remains unclear. The germline CDR1 and CDR2 sequences are SGHRS and YFSETQ. The CDR3 is 13 residues long. V lost 5 bases and J 4 bases, leaving 13 bases between the germline ends. The CDR3 reads CASSTSRTYEQYF. The CDR3 coding sequence is TGCGCCAGCAGTACTTCCCGAACTTACGAGCAGTACTTC.

This clone occurred a few times. The chain recombines TRBV13 with TRBJ1-1, with 7 positions matching TRBD1. Unmatched junction bases numbered 11, after V lost 5 bases and J lost 5 bases. The CDR3 contains 15 residues. Per germline, CDR1 PRHDT and CDR2 FYEKMQ (reference sequence). CDR3 nucleotides: TGTGCCAGCAGCGCTGGACAGGACATGAGGACTGAAGCTTTCTTT. It specifies CASSAGQDMRTEAFF.

The rearrangement uses TRBV27 and TRBJ2-7; D not resolved. The CDR3 is 13 amino acids. Trimming cost V 2 bases and J 3 bases, with 8 bases left between them. Germline CDR1 reads MNHEY; CDR2 reads SMNVEV (reference sequence). The CDR3 loop is CASSLLGGYEQYF. CDR3 in DNA: TGTGCCAGCAGTTTACTAGGCGGCTACGAGCAGTACTTC.

The rearrangement joins TRBV10-2 to TRBJ2-7; TRBD1 matches 7 bases. After removal of 7 bases from V and 5 bases from J, the junction contained 11 bases not matched to a gene. The CDR3 length is 14 residues. Per the germline V gene, CDR1 is WSHSY and CDR2 is SAAADI. The CDR3 bases are TGCGCCAGCACGAAAGGGACAGTAAGGGACGAGCAGTACTTC. Encoded protein: CASTKGTVRDEQYF.

The chain links TRBV19 to TRBJ2-6; D gene uncertain. In germline, CDR1 is LNHDA, CDR2 SQIVND (reference sequence). Trimming took off 5 bases at V and 0 bases at J, with 17 bases between the two ends. This CDR3 region has 18 residues. Written as DNA, the CDR3 is TGTGCCAGTAGTGCCGAGACTGTATCCGGCTCTGGGGCCAACGTCCTGACTTTC. This translates into CASSAETVSGSGANVLTF.

In this sample, this clone turned up a few times. V usage is TRBV2 and J usage is TRBJ1-6, with unresolved D. This CDR3 is 12 amino acids long. The V end was cut by 4 bases, the J end by 13 bases, with 11 bases between. Looked up from germline, CDR1 is SNHLY and CDR2 is FYNNEI. This CDR3 is CASSVLGAPLHF. The DNA of the CDR3 is TGTGCCAGCAGTGTCCTAGGCGCCCCCCTCCACTTT.

This chain connects TRBV7-9 to TRBJ1-6, with 11 bases lining up with TRBD1. The CDR3 is 16 residues long. In germline, CDR1 is SEHNR, CDR2 FQNEAQ (reference sequence). V gave up 5 bases and J gave up 7 bases; unmatched junction bases: 7. The CDR3 bases are TGTGCCAGCAGCACTAGGACAGGGGGCGAAAATTCACCCCTCCACTTT. Protein: CASSTRTGGENSPLHF.

This rearrangement joins TRBV30 to TRBJ2-5; maybe TRBD2 (6 bases). Trimming pared 3 bases from V and 4 bases from J, leaving 18 bases between. The CDR3 is made up of 15 amino acids. From germline, CDR1 is GTSNPN and CDR2 SVGIG (reference sequence). CDR3 nucleotide sequence: TGTGCCTGGAGGCGGGACCTGGGGTCTGGAGAGACCCAGTACTTC. It yields the protein CAWRRDLGSGETQYF.